This is a list of T cell receptor beta chains from one sample in a study of T-cell memory formation after mild COVID-19. MiXCR was run by TCRdb on the 5' RACE reads, yielding one entry per CDR3 protein. The repertoire includes under 350,000 distinct CDR3 sequences, 15% to 20% of them detected once, and roughly 24% sits in the top ten. Sequencing was carried out using PBMCs or a T cell subset sorted from them (not recorded which). Receptor source: a young man who had mild COVID-19 (a few samples of this study predate the infection). Cell type and time point are not known. The CDR3 runs from the conserved cysteine through the conserved F or W. The order of the fields is J gene, D gene, clone size, V gene, CDR3 length, CDR3 protein, CDR3 DNA. D genes are given only for firm matches. Rows give clone size only sometimes, using once, few, many, or a class for an expanded clone.

TRBJ1-1,.,few,TRBV20-1,13,CSALQPHHTEAFF,TGCAGTGCTCTACAACCACACCACACTGAAGCTTTCTTT
TRBJ1-4,.,.,TRBV5-1,13,CASSLHLGEKPFF,TGCGCCAGCAGCTTGCATCTTGGGGAAAAACCGTTTTTT
TRBJ2-1,TRBD2,few,TRBV11-2,15,CASSWSSGPWNEQFF,TGTGCCAGCAGCTGGTCTAGCGGGCCGTGGAATGAGCAGTTCTTC
TRBJ2-3,TRBD1,few,TRBV18,16,CASSSTGTGGPDTQYF,TGTGCCAGCTCATCGACCGGGACAGGGGGCCCAGATACGCAGTATTTT
TRBJ1-5,.,.,TRBV6-5,14,CASSYSIGTQPQHF,TGTGCCAGCAGTTACTCGATAGGGACTCAGCCCCAGCATTTT
TRBJ2-7,.,few,TRBV4-3,16,CASSQASGSIPYEQYF,TGCGCCAGCAGCCAGGCCTCCGGGAGTATACCCTACGAGCAGTACTTC
TRBJ2-6,.,.,TRBV6-5,15,CASTKTVTGANVLTF,TGTGCCAGCACCAAGACGGTCACTGGGGCCAACGTCCTGACTTTC
TRBJ2-7,TRBD1,.,TRBV11-2,14,CASSLGTTGSEQYF,TGTGCCAGCAGCTTAGGAACGACAGGGTCCGAGCAGTACTTC
TRBJ2-3,.,many,TRBV24-1,15,CATSDYRETTDTQYF,TGTGCCACCAGTGATTACAGGGAGACCACAGATACGCAGTATTTT
TRBJ2-3,.,many,TRBV5-1,14,CASSSQTLTDTQYF,TGCGCCAGCAGCTCCCAGACCCTCACAGATACGCAGTATTTT